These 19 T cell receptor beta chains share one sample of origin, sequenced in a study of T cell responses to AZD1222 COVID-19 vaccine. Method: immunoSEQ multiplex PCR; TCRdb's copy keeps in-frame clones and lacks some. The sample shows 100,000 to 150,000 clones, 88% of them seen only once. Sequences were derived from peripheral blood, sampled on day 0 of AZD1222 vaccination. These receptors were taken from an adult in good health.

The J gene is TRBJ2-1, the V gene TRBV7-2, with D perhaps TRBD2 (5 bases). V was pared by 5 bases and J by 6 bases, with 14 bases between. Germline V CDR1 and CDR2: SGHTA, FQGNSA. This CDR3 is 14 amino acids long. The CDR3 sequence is CASSLEGSANEQFF. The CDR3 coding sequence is TGTGCCAGCAGCCTTGAGGGTAGCGCCAATGAGCAGTTCTTC.

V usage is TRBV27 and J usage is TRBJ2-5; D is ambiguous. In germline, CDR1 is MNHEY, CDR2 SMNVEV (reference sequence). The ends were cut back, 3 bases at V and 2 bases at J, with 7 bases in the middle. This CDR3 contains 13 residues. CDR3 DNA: TGTGCCAGCAGTTTCCTCCCACAAGAGACCCAGTACTTC. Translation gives CASSFLPQETQYF.

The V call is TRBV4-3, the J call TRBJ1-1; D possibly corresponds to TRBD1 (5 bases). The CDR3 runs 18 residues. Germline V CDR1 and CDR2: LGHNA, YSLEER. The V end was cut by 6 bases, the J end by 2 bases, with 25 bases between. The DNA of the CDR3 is TGCGCCAGCAGTCGACAGAGCCCGGTGATGGGAGGTAACACTGAAGCTTTCTTT. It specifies CASSRQSPVMGGNTEAFF.

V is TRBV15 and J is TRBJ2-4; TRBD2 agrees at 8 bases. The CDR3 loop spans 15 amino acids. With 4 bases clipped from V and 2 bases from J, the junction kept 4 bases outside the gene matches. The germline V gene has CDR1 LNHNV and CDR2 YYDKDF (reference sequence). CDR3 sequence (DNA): TGTGCCACCAGCAACGGGGGGGGCTCCAAAAACATTCAGTACTTC. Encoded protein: CATSNGGGSKNIQYF.

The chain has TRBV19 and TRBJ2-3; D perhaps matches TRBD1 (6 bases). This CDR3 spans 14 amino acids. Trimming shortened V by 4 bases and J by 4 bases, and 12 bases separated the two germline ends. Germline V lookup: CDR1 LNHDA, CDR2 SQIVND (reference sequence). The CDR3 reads CASSRWTDSDTQYF. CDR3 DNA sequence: TGTGCCAGTAGTAGATGGACAGATTCAGATACGCAGTATTTT.

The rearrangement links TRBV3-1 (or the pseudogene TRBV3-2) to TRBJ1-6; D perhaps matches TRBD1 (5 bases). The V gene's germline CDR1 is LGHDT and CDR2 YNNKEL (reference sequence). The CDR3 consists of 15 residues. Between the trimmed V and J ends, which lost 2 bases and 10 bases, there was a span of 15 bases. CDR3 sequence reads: CASSQLTGGRSPLHF. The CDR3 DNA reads TGTGCCAGCAGCCAACTGACGGGGGGTCGATCACCCCTCCACTTT.

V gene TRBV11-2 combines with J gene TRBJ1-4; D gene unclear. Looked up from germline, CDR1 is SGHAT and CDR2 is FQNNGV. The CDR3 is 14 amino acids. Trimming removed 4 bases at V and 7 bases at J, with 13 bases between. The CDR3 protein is CASSSAVAGEKLFF. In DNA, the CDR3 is TGTGCCAGCAGCTCAGCGGTGGCCGGTGAAAAACTGTTTTTT.

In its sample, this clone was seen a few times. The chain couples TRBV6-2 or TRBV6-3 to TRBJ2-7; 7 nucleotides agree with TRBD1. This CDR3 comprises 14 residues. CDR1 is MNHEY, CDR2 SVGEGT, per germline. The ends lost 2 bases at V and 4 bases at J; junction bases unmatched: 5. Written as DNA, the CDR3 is TGTGCCAGCAGTTACCATCGACAGGGTTACGAGCAGTACTTC. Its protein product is CASSYHRQGYEQYF.

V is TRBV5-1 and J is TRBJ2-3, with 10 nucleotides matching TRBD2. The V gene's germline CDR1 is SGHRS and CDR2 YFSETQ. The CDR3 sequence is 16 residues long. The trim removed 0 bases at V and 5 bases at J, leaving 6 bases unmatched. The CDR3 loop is CASSLASGGAVDTQYF. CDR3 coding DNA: TGCGCCAGCAGCTTGGCCAGCGGGGGGGCGGTAGATACGCAGTATTTT.

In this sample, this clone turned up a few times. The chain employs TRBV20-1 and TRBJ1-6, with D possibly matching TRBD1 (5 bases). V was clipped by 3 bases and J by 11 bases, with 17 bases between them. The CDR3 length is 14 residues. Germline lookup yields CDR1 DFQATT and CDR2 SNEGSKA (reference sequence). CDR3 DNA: TGCAGTGCTAGTAGGAGGGGCCTGGGGGCACCCCTCCACTTT. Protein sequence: CSASRRGLGAPLHF.

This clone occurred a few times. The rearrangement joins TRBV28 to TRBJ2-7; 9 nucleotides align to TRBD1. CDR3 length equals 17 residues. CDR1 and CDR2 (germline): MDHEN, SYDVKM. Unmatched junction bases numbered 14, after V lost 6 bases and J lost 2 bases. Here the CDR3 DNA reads TGTGCCAGCAGCCTGTTACTTTTTGGGACAGGGACCTACGAGCAGTACTTC. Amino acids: CASSLLLFGTGTYEQYF. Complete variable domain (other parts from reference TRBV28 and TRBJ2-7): DVKVTQSSRYLVKRTGEKVFLECVQDMDHENMFWYRQDPGLGLRLIYFSYDVKMKEKGDIPEGYSVSREKKERFSLILESASTNQTSMYLCASSLLLFGTGTYEQYFGPGTRLTVT.

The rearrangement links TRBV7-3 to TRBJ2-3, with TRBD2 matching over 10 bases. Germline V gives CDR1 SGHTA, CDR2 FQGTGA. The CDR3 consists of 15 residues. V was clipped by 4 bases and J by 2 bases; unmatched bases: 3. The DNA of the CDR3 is TGTGCCAGCAGCTCTCTAGCGGGGGCCACAGATACGCAGTATTTT. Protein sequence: CASSSLAGATDTQYF. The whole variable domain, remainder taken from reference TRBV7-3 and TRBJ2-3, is GAGVSQTPSNKVTEKGKYVELRCDPISGHTALYWYRQSLGQGPEFLIYFQGTGAADDSGLPNDRFFAVRPEGSVSTLKIQRTERGDSAVYLCASSSLAGATDTQYFGPGTRLTVL.

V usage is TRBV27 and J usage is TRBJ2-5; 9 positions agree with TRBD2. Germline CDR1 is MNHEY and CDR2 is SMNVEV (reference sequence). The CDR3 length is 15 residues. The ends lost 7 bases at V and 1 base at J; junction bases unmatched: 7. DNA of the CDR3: TGTGCCAGCATAAAGGAAGCGGGGGGCCAAGAGACCCAGTACTTC. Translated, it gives CASIKEAGGQETQYF.

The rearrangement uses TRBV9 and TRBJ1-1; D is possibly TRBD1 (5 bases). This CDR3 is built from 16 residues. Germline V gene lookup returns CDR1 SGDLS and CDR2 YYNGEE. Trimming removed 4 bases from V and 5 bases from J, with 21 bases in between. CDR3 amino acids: CASSPRGASTGTEAFF. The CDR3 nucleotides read TGTGCCAGCAGCCCCCGAGGGGCGAGTACTGGGACTGAAGCTTTCTTT.

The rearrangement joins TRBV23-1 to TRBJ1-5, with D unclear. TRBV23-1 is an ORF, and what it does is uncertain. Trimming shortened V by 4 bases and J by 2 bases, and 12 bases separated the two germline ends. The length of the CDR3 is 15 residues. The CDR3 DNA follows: TGCGCCAGCAGTCTGGCCCCCCGGGGCAATCAGCCCCAGCATTTT. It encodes CASSLAPRGNQPQHF.

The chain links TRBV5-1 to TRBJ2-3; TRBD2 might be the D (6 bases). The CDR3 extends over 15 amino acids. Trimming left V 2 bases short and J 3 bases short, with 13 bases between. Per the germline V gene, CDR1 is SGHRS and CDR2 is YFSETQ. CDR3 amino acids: CASSFPAAGTDTQYF. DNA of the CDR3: TGCGCCAGCAGCTTCCCTGCGGCGGGGACAGATACGCAGTATTTT.

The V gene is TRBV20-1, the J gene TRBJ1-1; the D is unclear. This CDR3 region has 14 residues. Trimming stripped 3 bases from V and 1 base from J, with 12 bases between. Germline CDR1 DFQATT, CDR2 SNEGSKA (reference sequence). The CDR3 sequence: CSASLARTNTEAFF. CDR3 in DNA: TGCAGTGCTAGTTTGGCCAGGACGAACACTGAAGCTTTCTTT.

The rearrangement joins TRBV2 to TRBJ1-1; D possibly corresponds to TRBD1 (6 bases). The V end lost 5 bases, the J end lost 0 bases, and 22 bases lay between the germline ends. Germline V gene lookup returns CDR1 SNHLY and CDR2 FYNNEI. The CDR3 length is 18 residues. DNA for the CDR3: TGTGCCAGCAGTTTCGGGTACGGGGGGCGCATTCTGAACACTGAAGCTTTCTTT. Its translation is CASSFGYGGRILNTEAFF. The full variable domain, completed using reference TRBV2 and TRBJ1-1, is EPEVTQTPSHQVTQMGQEVILRCVPISNHLYFYWYRQILGQKVEFLVSFYNNEISEKSEIFDDQFSVERPDGSNFTLKIRSTKLEDSAMYFCASSFGYGGRILNTEAFFGQGTRLTVV.

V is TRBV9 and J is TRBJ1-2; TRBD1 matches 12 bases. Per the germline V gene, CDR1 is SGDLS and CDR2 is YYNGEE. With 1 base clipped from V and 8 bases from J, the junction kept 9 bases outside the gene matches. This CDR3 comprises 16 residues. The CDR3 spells CASSVSPGQGAGGYTF. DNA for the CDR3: TGTGCCAGCAGCGTATCACCGGGACAGGGGGCTGGGGGCTACACCTTC.